This is a list of T cell receptor beta chains from one sample in a study of T cell responses to AZD1222 COVID-19 vaccine. Sequencing used immunoSEQ multiplex PCR; TCRdb keeps in-frame clones, though not all of them. The sample consists of roughly 97,000 clones, 70% to 90% of them appearing once. The material sequenced was peripheral blood, taken on day 0 of AZD1222 vaccination. All receptors derive from an adult in good health. Each CDR3 is given with its conserved first and last residue. The D gene is left open where the match is weak. Some rows have no size entry. The others give once, few or many, or a class for an expanded clone.

size: NA; J: TRBJ1-5; V: TRBV4-1; D: NA; DNA: TGCGCCAGCAGCCAATATCAGGGGAATCAGCCCCAGCATTTT; CDR3: CASSQYQGNQPQHF
size: NA; J: TRBJ1-1; V: TRBV5-1; D: NA; DNA: TGCGCCAGCAGCGGAATCCGGGACCACCGAGGGGACCACACTGAAGCTTTCTTT; CDR3: CASSGIRDHRGDHTEAFF
size: NA; J: TRBJ2-3; V: TRBV7-9; D: NA; DNA: TGTGCCAGCAGCTTAGAGGTTCCTAGCACAGATACGCAGTATTTT; CDR3: CASSLEVPSTDTQYF
size: NA; J: TRBJ2-1; V: TRBV10-3; D: NA; DNA: TGTGCCATCAGTGTAAGCCTTAGCTCCTACAATGAGCAGTTCTTC; CDR3: CAISVSLSSYNEQFF
size: NA; J: TRBJ2-3; V: TRBV7-9; D: TRBD2; DNA: TGTGCCAGCAGCTTAGAAGGGAGGGGTACGCAGTATTTT; CDR3: CASSLEGRGTQYF
size: NA; J: TRBJ1-1; V: TRBV18; D: NA; DNA: TGTGCCAGCTCACCACTGACGGAAAACACTGAAGCTTTCTTT; CDR3: CASSPLTENTEAFF
size: NA; J: TRBJ1-5; V: TRBV18; D: TRBD1; DNA: TGTGCCAGCTCACCAACAGGGGACCAGCCCCAGCATTTT; CDR3: CASSPTGDQPQHF
size: NA; J: TRBJ1-5; V: TRBV15; D: NA; DNA: TGTGCCACCAGCAGAGGTAGACAGCCCCAGCATTTT; CDR3: CATSRGRQPQHF
size: NA; J: TRBJ1-4; V: TRBV19; D: TRBD1; DNA: TGTGCCAGCTCTCGGACGACAGGGGGCAATGAAAAACTGTTTTTT; CDR3: CASSRTTGGNEKLFF
size: NA; J: TRBJ1-2; V: TRBV7-9; D: NA; DNA: TGTGCCAGCAGCCTCGGAATTGCAGGTCAATATGGCTACACCTTC; CDR3: CASSLGIAGQYGYTF
size: NA; J: TRBJ2-5; V: TRBV5-1; D: NA; DNA: TGCGCCAGCAGCTTGGGACGGGCAGAAAAAGAGACCCAGTACTTC; CDR3: CASSLGRAEKETQYF
size: NA; J: TRBJ1-2; V: TRBV9; D: NA; DNA: TGTGCCAGCAAGCGTCAAGGCTATGGCTACACCTTC; CDR3: CASKRQGYGYTF
size: NA; J: TRBJ2-3; V: TRBV10-1; D: NA; DNA: TGCGCCAGCACGGAGTCTAGCACAGATACGCAGTATTTT; CDR3: CASTESSTDTQYF
size: NA; J: TRBJ1-1; V: TRBV9; D: NA; DNA: TGTGCCAGCCAAAACCTCGGGAACACTGAAGCTTTCTTT; CDR3: CASQNLGNTEAFF
size: NA; J: TRBJ1-1; V: TRBV5-4; D: NA; DNA: TGTGCCAGCAGCTTGCCCCGGGACACCAACACTGAAGCTTTCTTT; CDR3: CASSLPRDTNTEAFF
size: NA; J: TRBJ1-2; V: TRBV13; D: NA; DNA: TGTGCCAGCAGCTCCGGGACTTGGAACTATGGCTACACCTTC; CDR3: CASSSGTWNYGYTF
size: NA; J: TRBJ1-3; V: TRBV5-1; D: TRBD1; DNA: TGCGCCAGCAGCTTGAGGGAAGGGGGCTTCTCTGGAAACACCATATATTTT; CDR3: CASSLREGGFSGNTIYF
size: once; J: TRBJ1-2; V: TRBV27; D: NA; DNA: TGTGCCAGCAGTTTACTGGGGAGTAACTATGGCTACACCTTC; CDR3: CASSLLGSNYGYTF
size: NA; J: TRBJ1-3; V: TRBV28; D: TRBD1; DNA: TGTGCCAGCAGTGCGCCCGGGACAGGGATTGTGAACACCATATATTTT; CDR3: CASSAPGTGIVNTIYF
size: NA; J: TRBJ1-3; V: TRBV15; D: NA; DNA: TGTGCCACCAGCAAAAGACTCACGATGGACACCATATATTTT; CDR3: CATSKRLTMDTIYF
size: NA; J: TRBJ1-1; V: TRBV6-5; D: NA; DNA: TGTGCCAGCAGTTCTCGAGGGGGGTCGAGGGTTGAAGCTTTCTTT; CDR3: CASSSRGGSRVEAFF
size: NA; J: TRBJ2-2; V: TRBV5-1; D: NA; DNA: TGCGCCAGCAGCTTGGAGCCCACACCGGGGGAGCTGTTTTTT; CDR3: CASSLEPTPGELFF
size: NA; J: TRBJ2-3; V: TRBV5-4; D: NA; DNA: TGTGCCAGCAGCCGGACGACAGGAACCTACCGTGCTAGCACAGATACGCAGTATTTT; CDR3: CASSRTTGTYRASTDTQYF
size: once; J: TRBJ2-2; V: TRBV7-6; D: NA; DNA: TGTGCCAGCAGCTTAGTTGGACCGAACACCGGGGAGCTGTTTTTT; CDR3: CASSLVGPNTGELFF